Sequencing of this T cell receptor (beta chain) was carried out in a study of cytomegalovirus exposure and HLA in healthy donors. Study-level findings and limits: In a later analysis, a missense DCLRE1C variant was linked to TCR beta V- and J-gene trimming.

It was with 60 Vbeta and 13 Jbeta primers that the PCR ran. Here immunoSEQ multiplex PCR was the method, and the copy in TCRdb shows in-frame clones only, minus some. The repertoire holds 150,000 to 200,000 clones, with around 77% as singletons. This clone was recorded once. Its specificity is unknown. The source of this sequence is a woman in her 40s in good health and CMV-seronegative. Source material: PBMCs.

The CDR3 DNA sequence: TGTGCCAGCAGCCTCGCCAGGGGAACCTTATACGAGCAGTACTTC. Translated, it gives CASSLARGTLYEQYF. This chain connects TRBV28 to TRBJ2-7; D might be TRBD1 (6 bases). V gave up 6 bases and J gave up 4 bases, with 19 bases separating them. This CDR3 is built from 15 residues. From germline, CDR1 is MDHEN and CDR2 SYDVKM.